These T cell receptor beta chains were read from a single sample in a study of OX40 agonist ivuxolimab in advanced cancers. TCRdb's copy holds only in-frame clones and misses some; the assay was immunoSEQ multiplex PCR. The data hold around 26,000 clones, with under 90% observed a single time. This sample comprised CD4+ or CD8+ T cells sorted from blood, obtained in a trial of the OX40 agonist ivuxolimab. The origin of the receptors is an adult with an advanced solid tumor such as melanoma, head and neck, liver or kidney cancer. Each CDR3 is given with its conserved first and last residue. A D gene is named only where the DNA matches it firmly. Size is stated for part of the rows, as once, few or many counts, or as a class when the clone is expanded.

CDR3nt	CDR3aa	v_gene	abundance	d_gene	j_gene
TGTGCCAGCAGTTACTTTCGTAACACCGGGGAGCTGTTTTTT	CASSYFRNTGELFF	TRBV6-5	many	NA	TRBJ2-2
TGTGCCAGCAGCGGCGTTAGGGGCTACACCTTC	CASSGVRGYTF	TRBV9	NA	NA	TRBJ1-2
TGTGCCAGCAGCTTCACTTTAGCGGCAACAGATACGCAGTATTTT	CASSFTLAATDTQYF	TRBV2	NA	NA	TRBJ2-3
TGTGCCCGTCAAGCGGGGGTAAAAGAGACCCAGTACTTC	CARQAGVKETQYF	TRBV2	NA	TRBD2	TRBJ2-5
TGTGCCAGCAGCTTGGGGACAGGGCAGTTCTTC	CASSLGTGQFF	TRBV5-6	NA	TRBD1	TRBJ2-1
TGCGCCAGCAGCCAGACCCCGACAGGGAAAGAGACCCAGTACTTC	CASSQTPTGKETQYF	TRBV4-1	few	TRBD1	TRBJ2-5
TGTGCCAGCAGTTCGACTAGCGGGGGGCAGAATGAGCAGTTCTTC	CASSSTSGGQNEQFF	TRBV2	NA	TRBD2	TRBJ2-1
TGTGCCAGCAGTTTTAAGTGGGCTAGTGAGAGTACCGAGCAGTACTTC	CASSFKWASESTEQYF	TRBV27	NA	NA	TRBJ2-7
TGTGCCAGCAGTTACGGATTAGCGGGAGGGTATGAGCAGTTCTTC	CASSYGLAGGYEQFF	TRBV6-5	NA	TRBD2	TRBJ2-1
TGTGCCAGCAGCGGAACAGGGGGCCCTTTAGCTAACTATGGCTACACCTTC	CASSGTGGPLANYGYTF	TRBV5-6	NA	TRBD1	TRBJ1-2
TGTGCCAGCAGTGGGAGACTAGCGGGAGGGCAAGGACCCTACGAGCAGTACTTC	CASSGRLAGGQGPYEQYF	TRBV2	NA	TRBD2	TRBJ2-7
TGTGCCTGGACCCCTGGTGGAGCTGAAGCTTTCTTT	CAWTPGGAEAFF	TRBV30	once	NA	TRBJ1-1
TGTGCCAGCAGCGGTGGGGCTTCTGGGGCCAACGTCCTGACTTTC	CASSGGASGANVLTF	TRBV9	NA	NA	TRBJ2-6
TGTGCCAGCAGTGACCTGGGACAAGTTGGCATTCAGTACTTC	CASSDLGQVGIQYF	TRBV2	NA	NA	TRBJ2-4
TGTGCCAGCAGCGTAGAGGGGGCAGTCGACAATGAGCAGTTCTTC	CASSVEGAVDNEQFF	TRBV9	NA	TRBD1	TRBJ2-1
TGTGCCAGCAGCGCGGGGGGGATCAATCAGCCCCAGCATTTT	CASSAGGINQPQHF	TRBV7-8	few	NA	TRBJ1-5
TGTGCCAGCAGCCCCGGGACAGGCTACGAGCAGTACTTC	CASSPGTGYEQYF	TRBV11-2	once	TRBD1	TRBJ2-7
TGTGCCAGCAGTATAACTAGCAGTTACAATGAGCAGTTCTTC	CASSITSSYNEQFF	TRBV27	NA	NA	TRBJ2-1
TGTGCCAGCAGCTCGGACTGGGACCGCTTCGAGCAGTACTTC	CASSSDWDRFEQYF	TRBV7-9	NA	NA	TRBJ2-7
TGTGCCAGCAGCCCCTCGGGCAGCACAGATACGCAGTATTTT	CASSPSGSTDTQYF	TRBV7-3	NA	NA	TRBJ2-3
TGTGCCAGCAGCCCCCATTTCCCCGATGAGCAGTTCTTC	CASSPHFPDEQFF	TRBV11-2	NA	NA	TRBJ2-1
TGTGCCATCAGTGAGTCATGGGAAGTTAATGAAAAACTGTTTTTT	CAISESWEVNEKLFF	TRBV10-3	few	NA	TRBJ1-4
TGTGCCAGCAGCAGCTCAAGGGGCCCTGCGGATACGCAGTATTTT	CASSSSRGPADTQYF	TRBV9	NA	NA	TRBJ2-3
TGTGCCAGCAGCCAATACGGACAGGGCTACACCTTC	CASSQYGQGYTF	TRBV16	medium-sized	NA	TRBJ1-2
TGTGCCAGCAGCCAAGTGGGACTAGCGGCCCGATCAGTCTCCTACGAGCAGTACTTC	CASSQVGLAARSVSYEQYF	TRBV4-2	NA	TRBD2	TRBJ2-7
TGTGCCAGCAGCGCCCCTTTGAGGACAGCCTCCTACAATGAGCAGTTCTTC	CASSAPLRTASYNEQFF	TRBV9	NA	NA	TRBJ2-1
TGTGCCAGCAGCTCACAGCGAAGCTCTGGAAACACCATATATTTT	CASSSQRSSGNTIYF	TRBV2	NA	NA	TRBJ1-3
TGTGCCTGGAGACCAGGGTTGGGCACTGAAGCTTTCTTT	CAWRPGLGTEAFF	TRBV30	NA	NA	TRBJ1-1
TGCGCCAGCAGCGGAGGCCTGACAGGGGAGGGTAACCCGCGGGAGACCCAGTACTTC	CASSGGLTGEGNPRETQYF	TRBV5-1	NA	NA	TRBJ2-5
TGTGCCAGCAGCCCGCGTCGTGCCGGGGAGCTGTTTTTT	CASSPRRAGELFF	TRBV14	once	NA	TRBJ2-2
TGTGCCAGCAGCCAAACCTCAGGGGAGAACTACAATGAGCAGTTCTTC	CASSQTSGENYNEQFF	TRBV7-9	NA	NA	TRBJ2-1
TGTGCCAGCAGCGATACAGAACTAGCGCAAAGAGGGTACAATAATGAGCAGTTCTTC	CASSDTELAQRGYNNEQFF	TRBV11-2	NA	TRBD2	TRBJ2-1
TGTGCCAGCAGCCCTATGGGGGGGGCCGGTGATACGCAGTATTTT	CASSPMGGAGDTQYF	TRBV5-4	NA	NA	TRBJ2-3
TGTGCCAGCAGCGCTTCTAGCTACCATGAGCAGTTCTTC	CASSASSYHEQFF	TRBV9	few	NA	TRBJ2-1
TGTGCCAGCAGCTTTGGGGGTCGGGAGACCCAGTACTTC	CASSFGGRETQYF	TRBV7-3	NA	NA	TRBJ2-5
TGTGCCAGCAGCCCCAGCCCTTGGGGCGGGGGCCATACGCAGTATTTT	CASSPSPWGGGHTQYF	TRBV11-1	NA	NA	TRBJ2-3
TGTGCCATCAGTGAGTCGCTAGATGGCTACACCTTC	CAISESLDGYTF	TRBV10-3	NA	NA	TRBJ1-2
TGCGCCATAAAATCCGGGACCATTAGTTACGAGCAGTACTTC	CAIKSGTISYEQYF	TRBV23-1	once	NA	TRBJ2-7
TGTGCCAGCAGCCAGCAGGATTGGGAGCAGTACTTC	CASSQQDWEQYF	TRBV14	few	NA	TRBJ2-7
TGTGCCAGCAGCCGGGGGAGCTATACGCAGTATTTT	CASSRGSYTQYF	TRBV9	once	NA	TRBJ2-3
TGTGCCAGCAGCTCATGGGGTGACAGTCGGGTCGGGGATCAGCCCCAGCATTTT	CASSSWGDSRVGDQPQHF	TRBV7-8	few	NA	TRBJ1-5
TGTGCCAGCAGTTTGGGAAGGGGGGCTCTCAATGAGCAGTTCTTC	CASSLGRGALNEQFF	TRBV28	NA	NA	TRBJ2-1
TGTGCCAGCAGCGTCTCATCCCGTGATGAAGCTTTCTTT	CASSVSSRDEAFF	TRBV9	NA	NA	TRBJ1-1
TGTGCCAGCAGCCCCCCACCGGGGGTCAATGAGCAGTTCTTC	CASSPPPGVNEQFF	TRBV9	NA	NA	TRBJ2-1
TGTGCCAGCAGCTTAAAAGGTCTCAATCAGCCCCAGCATTTT	CASSLKGLNQPQHF	TRBV7-9	NA	NA	TRBJ1-5
TGCGCCAGCAGCCTTCCGTGGGAGAACACCGGGGAGCTGTTTTTT	CASSLPWENTGELFF	TRBV5-1	NA	NA	TRBJ2-2